Listed below are T cell receptor beta chains from one sample, sequenced in a study of T cell repertoires in cytomegalovirus infection. TCRdb reprocessed the reads via MiXCR and lists one record per CDR3 protein. Of around 900,000 distinct CDR3 sequences listed, around a third were seen once; the top ten hold more than 13%. For these receptors, no antigen is known. Sequencing was performed on cultured CD8+ T cells from PBMCs, taken from culture after CMV antigen stimulation. The origin of the receptors is a human donor in good health (CMV status not recorded). Some clones in this sample may be carry-over from other donors' samples. CDR3s include the opening cysteine and the closing phenylalanine or tryptophan. Fields, in order: V gene, clone size, J gene, D gene, CDR3 protein, CDR3 DNA. A D gene is named only where the DNA matches it firmly. The listing skips clone size in some rows; elsewhere it reads once, few, many or a size class.

TRBV6-5	few	TRBJ2-5	.	CASVGREGTQYF	TGTGCCAGCGTGGGCAGGGAAGGGACCCAGTACTTC
TRBV28	.	TRBJ2-6	.	CASSWTVRYGANVLTF	TGTGCCAGCAGTTGGACAGTTCGGTACGGGGCCAACGTCCTGACTTTC
TRBV6-1	few	TRBJ2-1	.	CASKQSSYNEQFF	TGTGCCAGCAAGCAGAGCTCCTACAATGAGCAGTTCTTC
TRBV4-1	.	TRBJ1-5	.	CASSQDAAGYQPQHF	TGCGCCAGCAGCCAAGATGCGGCAGGGTATCAGCCCCAGCATTTT
TRBV7-8	few	TRBJ2-7	.	CASSLAPGQFYEQYF	TGTGCCAGCAGCTTAGCTCCCGGACAGTTCTACGAGCAGTACTTC
TRBV7-8	.	TRBJ2-2	.	CASSPSPGATGELFF	TGTGCCAGCAGCCCTTCCCCGGGCGCTACCGGGGAGCTGTTTTTT
TRBV7-2	many	TRBJ2-3	.	CASSLEQGGITDTQYF	TGTGCCAGCAGCTTAGAACAGGGTGGTATAACAGATACGCAGTATTTT
TRBV6-2/TRBV6-3	.	TRBJ1-2	.	CASTIDEPRTANYGYTF	TGTGCCAGCACCATTGACGAACCACGGACAGCTAACTATGGCTACACCTTC
TRBV27	few	TRBJ1-1	.	CASSFGQGSGAFF	TGTGCCAGCAGTTTCGGTCAGGGTTCTGGTGCTTTCTTT
TRBV19	.	TRBJ2-1	.	CASTSLGFNEQFF	TGTGCCAGTACCAGTTTAGGGTTCAATGAGCAGTTCTTC
TRBV27	.	TRBJ1-2	TRBD1	CASSTGQGRGGYTF	TGTGCCAGCAGTACCGGACAGGGGAGAGGTGGCTACACCTTC
TRBV5-4	.	TRBJ2-1	.	CASRVRGDEQFF	TGTGCCAGCAGAGTCAGGGGGGATGAGCAGTTCTTC
TRBV4-1	.	TRBJ1-5	TRBD1	CASSQVPGQEPQHF	TGCGCCAGCAGCCAAGTACCGGGACAGGAGCCCCAGCATTTT
TRBV27	.	TRBJ2-6	.	CAGSLQQVETGANVLTF	TGTGCCGGCAGTTTACAGCAGGTCGAGACTGGGGCCAACGTCCTGACTTTC
TRBV27	.	TRBJ2-5	.	CASSLLGRQETQYF	TGTGCCAGCAGTTTATTGGGTAGACAAGAGACCCAGTACTTC
TRBV3-1	.	TRBJ2-7	TRBD2	CASSQAPGLETHEQYF	TGTGCCAGCAGCCAAGCCCCGGGACTAGAGACGCACGAGCAGTACTTC
TRBV7-9	few	TRBJ2-7	TRBD1	CASSPRTGGFYEQYF	TGTGCCAGCAGCCCCCGGACAGGGGGGTTCTACGAGCAGTACTTC